Sequencing of this T cell receptor beta chain was carried out in a study of CD8 T cells in Susac syndrome. Notes on the study in general: By the study's own acknowledgment, its TCR sequencing and HLA analysis included relatively few individuals.

FACS enriched CD8+ TEMRA cells, while bulk CD8+ and CD4+ were negatively isolated. Germline V gene lookup returns CDR1 GTSNPN and CDR2 SVGIG (reference sequence). The CDR3 has 13 amino acids. About this clonotype itself: As yet, its antigen is unknown.

When the RNA was reverse transcribed, random hexamers were used with an input of roughly 0.5 to 1 ug. The immunoSEQ assay covered 54 Vbeta and 13 Jbeta segments for CDR3. MiXCR, applied by TCRdb to the immunoSEQ multiplex PCR reads, yields one record per CDR3 protein. Of fewer than 150,000 distinct CDR3 sequences listed, about 93% were seen once; the top ten hold 0.27%. The V and J genes are TRBV30 and TRBJ2-1; 9 bases align to TRBD2. The sequence derives from a human donor in good health. The sequenced material came from CD8+ T cells from PBMCs. CDR3 region: CSLLAGAYNEQFF. CDR3 bases: TGTTCACTATTAGCGGGAGCTTACAATGAGCAGTTCTTC.